These 26 T cell receptor beta chains came from one sample sequenced in a study of shared clonotypes between healthy human individuals. Clones were read by immunoSEQ multiplex PCR, and TCRdb kept only the in-frame ones, dropping some. The data hold about 670,000 clones, with roughly 78% observed a single time. Specimen: memory CD4+ T cells sorted from blood. As for subset: CD45RA-negative fraction. Receptors originate from a woman in her twenties or thirties in good health.

This clone has only one observation. V and J are TRBV27 and TRBJ2-1; 7 nucleotides agree with TRBD2. V was pared by 1 base and J by 9 bases, with 9 bases of the junction left unmatched. The CDR3 loop spans 15 amino acids. Germline values: CDR1 MNHEY, CDR2 SMNVEV (reference sequence). DNA for the CDR3: TGTGCCAGCAGTTTATATAACGGGAGGCGGAGTGAGCAGTTCTTC. Encoded protein: CASSLYNGRRSEQFF.

The rearrangement links TRBV7-2 to TRBJ1-2; tentative D call: TRBD1 (6 bases). V was clipped by 5 bases and J by 5 bases, with 9 bases between them. This CDR3 comprises 12 residues. Germline values: CDR1 SGHTA, CDR2 FQGNSA. In DNA, the CDR3 is TGTGCCAGCAGCGTAGGGGGATATGGCTACACCTTC. Residues: CASSVGGYGYTF.

In DNA form, the CDR3 reads TGTGCCAGCAGTGAGGGGACAGGGGGGTGGACCTACGAGCAGTACTTC. Translated: CASSEGTGGWTYEQYF. The chain has TRBV6-1 and TRBJ2-7; 11 bases are shared with TRBD1. CDR1 is MNHNS, CDR2 SASEGT, per germline. V lost 3 bases and J lost 2; bases outside the gene matches: 6. The CDR3 sequence is 16 residues long.

The sample holds a few counts of this clone. The genes are TRBV7-9 and TRBJ1-2; 9 bases map to TRBD1. V was clipped by 5 bases and J by 1 base; unmatched bases: 8. Per germline, CDR1 SEHNR and CDR2 FQNEAQ (reference sequence). The CDR3 has 16 residues. CDR3 coding DNA: TGTGCCAGCAGCCTCAACCCGGGACAGGGTAACTATGGCTACACCTTC. It encodes CASSLNPGQGNYGYTF.

The chain is built from TRBV7-3 and TRBJ2-2; D is unclear. CDR3 length: 15 amino acids. Germline CDR1 SGHTA, CDR2 FQGTGA. V was clipped by 6 bases and J by 1 base, with 12 bases between them. The DNA for the CDR3 is TGTGCCAGCAGTCCCGGTGGGTGGAACACCGGGGAGCTGTTTTTT. As protein: CASSPGGWNTGELFF.

About this clone itself: Within the sample, other DNA sequences also encode this same CDR3. CDR3 protein: CASSQSQETQYF. CDR3 DNA sequence: TGCGCCAGCAGCCAATCTCAAGAGACCCAGTACTTC. The gene calls are TRBV4-1 and TRBJ2-5; D ambiguous. The ends were cut back, 2 bases at V and 2 bases at J, with 3 bases in the middle. Per germline, CDR1 MGHRA and CDR2 YSYEKL. This CDR3 has 12 amino acids.

This chain joins TRBV19 and TRBJ1-2; 10 nucleotides agree with TRBD1. Germline V CDR1 and CDR2: LNHDA, SQIVND (reference sequence). Trimming removed 5 bases from V and 1 base from J; junction bases left unmatched: 4. This CDR3 is 15 amino acids long. This CDR3 reads CASSPRTGGNYGYTF. Written as DNA, the CDR3 is TGTGCCAGTAGTCCTCGGACAGGGGGTAACTATGGCTACACCTTC.

In its sample, this clone was seen once. Its ends do not fully match the called genes, so a read error is possible. The rearrangement links TRBV11-2 to TRBJ1-2; 7 bases match TRBD1. Germline V lookup: CDR1 SGHAT, CDR2 FQNNGV. The CDR3 is 14 residues long. The CDR3 DNA reads as TGTGCCAGCATCTTAGGGACAGCTCCCTATGGCTACACCTTC. Residues: CASILGTAPYGYTF.

The J gene is TRBJ1-1, the V gene TRBV29-1; 10 bases fit TRBD1. The CDR3 sequence is 13 residues long. The germline V gene encodes CDR1 SQVTM and CDR2 ANQGSEA. V was clipped by 7 bases and J by 4 bases; unmatched bases: 6. As DNA, the CDR3 is TGCAGCGCAACCCGGGACAGGGGCACTGAAGCTTTCTTT. This gives the protein CSATRDRGTEAFF.

This clone was recorded only once. It is likely a read error: a sequence one base away is far more abundant. Distinct nucleotide sequences in the sample also encode this CDR3. The chain combines TRBV7-2 with TRBJ2-1; D perhaps matches TRBD2 (5 bases). The V gene's germline CDR1 is SGHTA and CDR2 FQGNSA. CDR3 size: 14 residues. The V end lost 5 bases, the J end lost 2 bases, and 10 bases lay between the germline ends. In DNA, the CDR3 is TGTGCCAGCAGCCTGGACTCAACCTACAATGAGCAGTTCTTC. This sequence encodes CASSLDSTYNEQFF.

The gene calls are TRBV27 and TRBJ1-1, with 10 bases lining up with TRBD1. The CDR3 loop spans 12 amino acids. V was clipped by 6 bases and J by 13 bases; unmatched bases: 8. CDR1 is MNHEY, CDR2 SMNVEV, per germline (reference sequence). CDR3 in DNA: TGTGCCAGCAGCCCCGGGACAGGGGTTTATTTCTTT. It codes for CASSPGTGVYFF.

The chain is built from TRBV5-1 and TRBJ1-2; D is perhaps TRBD1 (6 bases). The V end was cut by 4 bases, the J end by 5 bases, with 15 bases between. Germline CDR1 is SGHRS and CDR2 is YFSETQ. The CDR3 totals 14 residues. The CDR3: CASSNMDSLYGYTF. CDR3 nucleotide sequence: TGCGCCAGCAGCAACATGGACAGTTTATATGGCTACACCTTC. The full variable domain, rest sourced from reference TRBV5-1 and TRBJ1-2, is KAGVTQTPRYLIKTRGQQVTLSCSPISGHRSVSWYQQTPGQGLQFLFEYFSETQRNKGNFPGRFSGRQFSNSRSEMNVSTLELGDSALYLCASSNMDSLYGYTFGSGTRLTVV.

The chain has TRBV6-5 and TRBJ1-1, with 10 positions matching TRBD1. Germline-derived CDR1 and CDR2 are MNHEY and SVGAGI. J lost 1 base, V lost 4 bases, and 6 bases had no gene match. The CDR3 has 16 residues. The CDR3 DNA is TGTGCCAGCAGTTCCGGGACAGGGGCCGCGAACACTGAAGCTTTCTTT. This encodes CASSSGTGAANTEAFF.

The V call is TRBV5-1, the J call TRBJ2-3; D call uncertain. The CDR3 covers 16 residues. The V gene lost 0 bases and the J gene lost 0 bases, with 11 bases spanning the gap. CDR1 and CDR2 (germline): SGHRS, YFSETQ. The CDR3 is CASSLARGSSTDTQYF. Written as DNA, the CDR3 is TGCGCCAGCAGCTTGGCTCGCGGATCTAGCACAGATACGCAGTATTTT. Together with reference TRBV5-1 and TRBJ2-3, the CDR3 gives the full variable domain: KAGVTQTPRYLIKTRGQQVTLSCSPISGHRSVSWYQQTPGQGLQFLFEYFSETQRNKGNFPGRFSGRQFSNSRSEMNVSTLELGDSALYLCASSLARGSSTDTQYFGPGTRLTVL.

This clone has just a few counts. The chain uses TRBV18 and TRBJ2-7; no reliable D call. Germline CDR1 reads KGHSH; CDR2 reads LQKENI. This CDR3 is built from 12 residues. Trimming pared 2 bases from V and 7 bases from J, leaving 9 bases between. The CDR3 bases are TGTGCCAGCTCACCAGAGACGGAAGAGCAGTACTTC. Protein product: CASSPETEEQYF.

The V gene is TRBV4-1, the J gene TRBJ2-7, with TRBD1 identical over 12 bases. Trimming took 3 bases from V and 7 from J; bases not matched to a gene: 13. The CDR3 is 17 amino acids. Per germline, CDR1 MGHRA and CDR2 YSYEKL. The CDR3, as DNA: TGCGCCAGCAGCCACGGGGGTCAGGGACAGGGGGCTCGAGAGCAGTACTTC. Translated, it gives CASSHGGQGQGAREQYF.

The J gene is TRBJ1-5, the V gene TRBV29-1; 9 bases match TRBD1. CDR1 and CDR2 (germline): SQVTM, ANQGSEA. V was pared by 3 bases and J by 2 bases, with 14 bases of the junction left unmatched. The CDR3 spans 18 residues. The CDR3 sequence: CSVDIRTGALIGNQPQHF. Here the CDR3 DNA reads TGCAGCGTTGATATCCGGACAGGGGCCCTTATTGGCAATCAGCCCCAGCATTTT. The whole variable domain, filled in from reference TRBV29-1 and TRBJ1-5, reads SAVISQKPSRDICQRGTSLTIQCQVDSQVTMMFWYRQQPGQSLTLIATANQGSEATYESGFVIDKFPISRPNLTFSTLTVSNMSPEDSSIYLCSVDIRTGALIGNQPQHFGDGTRLSIL.

The CDR3 bases are TGTGCCACCAGACTAGACTCCTACAATGAGCAGTTCTTC. It codes for CATRLDSYNEQFF. The J gene is TRBJ2-1, the V gene TRBV19; maybe TRBD2 (6 bases). This CDR3 comprises 13 residues. The ends were cut back, 10 bases at V and 0 bases at J, with 10 bases in the middle. Germline assignment: CDR1 LNHDA and CDR2 SQIVND (reference sequence).

Ten or more counts support this clone. The rearrangement links TRBV7-8 to TRBJ2-7; D not certain. The V gene lost 1 base and the J gene lost 2 bases, with 9 bases spanning the gap. CDR1 SGHVS and CDR2 FQNEAQ come from the germline V gene. This CDR3 region has 14 residues. The CDR3: CASSLVRIPYEQYF. CDR3 in DNA: TGTGCCAGCAGCTTAGTACGTATACCCTACGAGCAGTACTTC.

The genes are TRBV10-2 and TRBJ2-5; 9 bases line up with TRBD2. The CDR3 has 14 residues. Trimming removed 8 bases from V and 10 bases from J; junction bases left unmatched: 14. From germline, CDR1 is WSHSY and CDR2 SAAADI. As DNA, the CDR3 is TGCGCCAGCTTGAGAGCGGGGGGCGGTTCAGGCCAGTACTTC. This translates into CASLRAGGGSGQYF.

This clone was counted ten times or more. CDR3 region: CASNDQTDGYTF. CDR3 bases: TGTGCCAGCAATGACCAGACGGATGGCTACACCTTC. The chain couples TRBV28 to TRBJ1-2; the D is unclear. This CDR3 comprises 12 residues. The germline CDR1 and CDR2 sequences are MDHEN and SYDVKM. V was shortened by 7 bases and J by 6 bases, with 12 bases between the two germline ends.

This clone was seen just once. The V call is TRBV19, the J call TRBJ2-1; 10 nucleotides agree with TRBD1. Germline V gene lookup returns CDR1 LNHDA and CDR2 SQIVND (reference sequence). Unmatched junction bases numbered 7, after V lost 5 bases and J lost 3 bases. The CDR3 spans 16 residues. The CDR3 region is CASSLGTGDYYNEQFF. The CDR3 DNA reads as TGTGCCAGTAGTCTAGGGACAGGGGATTACTACAATGAGCAGTTCTTC. Supplemented by reference TRBV19 and TRBJ2-1, the full variable domain reads DGGITQSPKYLFRKEGQNVTLSCEQNLNHDAMYWYRQDPGQGLRLIYYSQIVNDFQKGDIAEGYSVSREKKESFPLTVTSAQKNPTAFYLCASSLGTGDYYNEQFFGPGTRLTVL.

This clone was found once. V usage is TRBV5-1 and J usage is TRBJ2-5, with TRBD2 matching 11 bases. V lost 5 bases and J lost 0; bases outside the gene matches: 6. In germline, CDR1 is SGHRS, CDR2 YFSETQ. The CDR3 covers 16 residues. The CDR3 loop is CASSSGRASYQETQYF. CDR3 sequence (DNA): TGCGCCAGCAGTAGCGGGAGGGCCTCGTACCAAGAGACCCAGTACTTC.

The chain combines TRBV7-9 with TRBJ1-1; D is perhaps TRBD1 (5 bases). Germline V gene lookup returns CDR1 SEHNR and CDR2 FQNEAQ (reference sequence). The CDR3 loop spans 16 amino acids. V gave up 0 bases and J gave up 3 bases, with 14 bases separating them. The CDR3 nucleotides are TGTGCCAGCAGCTTAGCTTCGGGGCCCAGGTACACTGAAGCTTTCTTT. It yields the protein CASSLASGPRYTEAFF.

This clone has just one count. The gene calls are TRBV29-1 and TRBJ1-2, with 7 bases matching TRBD1. The CDR3 totals 13 residues. Germline V gene data show CDR1 as SQVTM and CDR2 as ANQGSEA. Trimming removed 3 bases from V and 5 bases from J; junction bases left unmatched: 6. Here the CDR3 reads CSVEGTVKYGYTF. The CDR3 DNA follows: TGCAGCGTTGAGGGGACAGTAAAATATGGCTACACCTTC.

The V and J genes are TRBV19 and TRBJ2-2; 7 bases are a match to TRBD1. Germline V lookup: CDR1 LNHDA, CDR2 SQIVND (reference sequence). Trimming at V came to 7 bases and at J to 8 bases, leaving 7 bases not matched to a gene. The CDR3 covers 13 residues. CDR3 coding DNA: TGTGCCAGTAAACCGACAGGGTATGGGGAGCTGTTTTTT. Its translation: CASKPTGYGELFF.